In this sample, the clone carrying this T cell receptor (beta chain) turned up many times. The data are from a study of molecular identifiers for immune sequencing clone quantification. Sorting isolated naive CD8 T cells as CD8+CD4-CCR7+CD45RA+ events. A single record per CDR3 protein comes from TCRdb applying MiXCR to the PCR reads. The sample consists of some 580,000 distinct CDR3 sequences, 25% of them appearing once. This CDR3 is 17 amino acids long. The ends lost 0 bases at V and 0 bases at J; junction bases unmatched: 6. Germline CDR1 is SGHRS and CDR2 is YFSETQ. Sequencing input: naive CD8+ T cells from blood, with Jurkat cell RNA spiked in. Specified subset: FACS-sorted CD8+CD4-CCR7+CD45RA+ naive T cells. This chain uses TRBV5-1 with TRBJ2-7; 10 nucleotides match TRBD2. This sequence originates from a human donor in good health. Some libraries in this study had Jurkat cell RNA spiked in. The CDR3 DNA reads as TGCGCCAGCAGCTTGGCCCGGTCTAGCGGGAGCTCCTACGAGCAGTACTTC. Its protein product is CASSLARSSGSSYEQYF.